This T cell receptor (beta chain) was identified in a study of spatial heterogeneity in lung cancer. From the 5' RACE reads, TCRdb called clonotypes with MiXCR, one entry per CDR3 protein. The data contain tens of thousands of distinct CDR3 sequences, 4.5% to 7% of them singletons. The CDR3 length is 12 residues. V was cut by 6 bases and J by 3 bases, with 8 bases left in between. Looked up from germline, CDR1 is MDHEN and CDR2 is SYDVKM. In this sample, this clonotype turned up a few times. Time point reported: sample taken at primary tumor resection. The sequenced material consisted of unsorted whole RNA from tumor, nontumor lung or frozen PBMC.

Source: PBMCs, taken at surgery. This chain joins TRBV28 and TRBJ1-1; D gene ambiguous. The TCR originated in a male donor with early-stage non-small cell lung cancer. The CDR3, as DNA: TGTGCCAGCAGCCTGAGGGACACTGAAGCTTTCTTT. This encodes CASSLRDTEAFF.